This T cell receptor beta chain was captured in a study of response to subunit inactivated influenza vaccine. There are 15 residues in the CDR3. V lost 6 bases and J lost 2, with 15 bases in between. TCRdb itself ran the RT-PCR reads through MiXCR, one entry per CDR3 protein. Here the sample spans approximately 530,000 distinct CDR3 sequences, 13% being singletons. The sample holds a few counts of this clonotype. This TCR was recovered from a man in his fifties who received an inactivated influenza vaccine. The rearrangement links TRBV12-3 or TRBV12-4 to TRBJ2-3, with D possibly being TRBD2 (6 bases). The material was PBMCs from blood, obtained about 40 days after vaccination. CDR3 amino acids: CASSQGLRLTDTQYF. CDR3 nucleotide sequence: TGTGCCAGCAGCCAGGGACTTCGACTCACAGATACGCAGTATTTT.